The T cell receptor (beta chain) described here comes from a study of T cells in Graves' hyperthyroidism and ophthalmopathy. Points from the study as a whole: The authors' 13 V-J model separated ophthalmopathy from stable hyperthyroidism.

It was RNA transcripts that yielded the amplified TCR beta CDR3 regions. In the first-round RT-PCR of the TCR CDR3, the HTBI primer set was used. TCRdb reprocessed the multiplex PCR reads via MiXCR and lists one record per CDR3 protein. The sample includes around 800,000 distinct CDR3 sequences, over 35% of them seen just once. Patients aged 18 to 65 had newly diagnosed hyperthyroidism lasting under 2 months. The table lists this clonotype with a few counts. The antigen is undetermined. Material for sequencing was blood. The receptor comes from a man aged 18 to 30 with Graves' hyperthyroidism.

Here the CDR3 DNA reads TGCAGTGCTAGAGATGGTGGCAGGGGCAATCAGCCCCAGCATTTT. It encodes CSARDGGRGNQPQHF. The J gene is TRBJ1-5, the V gene TRBV20-1; possible D gene TRBD1, 5 bases. Trimming removed 0 bases at V and 2 bases at J, with 11 bases between. Germline V gene data show CDR1 as DFQATT and CDR2 as SNEGSKA (reference sequence). CDR3 length: 15 residues.